One and the same sample provided the 29 T cell receptor beta chains below, sequenced in a study of blood T cell repertoires in COVID-19. Some clones are missing from TCRdb's copy, which holds only in-frame ones; the method was immunoSEQ multiplex PCR. The sample contains about 350,000 clones, about 88% of which appear only once. The sequenced sample was PBMCs or T cells enriched from blood (not recorded which). The receptors come from a woman aged 25 to 39 who had been exposed to COVID-19.

V is TRBV10-3 and J is TRBJ1-1; 10 bases fit TRBD1. Germline V gives CDR1 ENHRY, CDR2 SYGVKD. There are 17 residues in the CDR3. Trimming at V came to 9 bases and at J to 10 bases, leaving 23 bases not matched to a gene. The CDR3 DNA reads as TGTGCCATTTACGGGACAGGGGCGAGTGGCACCGCGGTGGGAGCTTTCTTT. It is translated as CAIYGTGASGTAVGAFF.

The rearrangement links TRBV10-3 to TRBJ2-3; 10 bases map to TRBD2. The CDR3 covers 15 residues. The germline CDR1 and CDR2 sequences are ENHRY and SYGVKD. Trimming removed 3 bases from V and 5 bases from J; junction bases left unmatched: 5. The CDR3 sequence is CAISEPSGRRDTQYF. As DNA, the CDR3 is TGTGCCATCAGTGAACCTAGCGGGAGAAGAGATACGCAGTATTTT.

The CDR3 DNA reads TGCGCCAGCACCCCCGGGACTAGCGGGAGCGTTGGGTACTTC. It yields the protein CASTPGTSGSVGYF. This chain joins TRBV10-2 and TRBJ2-4, with 14 positions matching TRBD2. CDR3 length equals 14 residues. Germline CDR1 WSHSY, CDR2 SAAADI. The J segment lost 15 bases and the V segment lost 7 bases, leaving 11 bases of the junction unmatched.

This sequence joins TRBV29-1 and TRBJ1-4; D is perhaps TRBD1 (5 bases). Looked up from germline, CDR1 is SQVTM and CDR2 is ANQGSEA. This CDR3 has 13 amino acids. Trimming removed 5 bases at V and 5 bases at J, with 12 bases between. CDR3 coding DNA: TGCAGCGTTTCCCGGGGGGAGAATGAAAAACTGTTTTTT. Translated, it gives CSVSRGENEKLFF.

V gene TRBV10-2 combines with J gene TRBJ1-1; 12 nucleotides line up with TRBD1. V trimming: 6 bases; J trimming: 5 bases; junction bases outside the gene matches: 7. Germline loops: CDR1 WSHSY, CDR2 SAAADI. The CDR3 covers 15 residues. CDR3 DNA sequence: TGCGCCAGCAGAACCCCGGGACAGGGGGCGACTGAAGCTTTCTTT. Residues: CASRTPGQGATEAFF.

The sample holds one count of this clone. The rearrangement uses TRBV9 and TRBJ1-1; D might be TRBD1 (6 bases). The CDR3 totals 14 residues. Trimming cost V 0 bases and J 8 bases, with 14 bases left between them. Germline V gene lookup returns CDR1 SGDLS and CDR2 YYNGEE. The CDR3: CASSVASGGEEAFF. Here the CDR3 DNA reads TGTGCCAGCAGCGTAGCGAGCGGGGGCGAAGAAGCTTTCTTT.

The gene calls are TRBV14 and TRBJ1-6; tentatively, D is TRBD1 (6 bases). Germline V lookup: CDR1 SGHDN, CDR2 FVKESK. Trimming cost V 0 bases and J 12 bases, with 15 bases left between them. The CDR3 sequence is 15 residues long. The chain's CDR3 is CASSQDNQGTQPLHF. For the CDR3, the DNA is TGTGCCAGCAGCCAAGATAACCAGGGGACACAACCCCTCCACTTT.

The chain combines TRBV28 with TRBJ1-2; D might be TRBD1 (5 bases). This CDR3 has 14 residues. Germline CDR1 is MDHEN and CDR2 is SYDVKM. The V gene lost 6 bases and the J gene lost 3 bases, with 14 bases spanning the gap. CDR3 loop: CASSYGQGDYGYTF. The CDR3 nucleotides are TGTGCCAGCAGCTATGGGCAGGGCGACTATGGCTACACCTTC.

V is TRBV10-3 and J is TRBJ2-7; 8 nucleotides align to TRBD1. From germline, CDR1 is ENHRY and CDR2 SYGVKD. Trimming at V came to 7 bases and at J to 3 bases, leaving 11 bases not matched to a gene. CDR3 length: 15 residues. The DNA of the CDR3 is TGTGCCATCATGAGGGCGCAGGGGGCGCACTACGAGCAGTACTTC. Amino acids: CAIMRAQGAHYEQYF.

The CDR3 coding sequence is TGTGCCAGCAGCCCATTAGCGGGAGTAGGTGAGACCCAGTACTTC. This sequence encodes CASSPLAGVGETQYF. V usage is TRBV3-1 (or the pseudogene TRBV3-2) and J usage is TRBJ2-5, with TRBD2 matching over 9 bases. The junction had 8 bases not matched to a gene; V was cut back by 4 bases and J by 5 bases. Germline CDR1 is LGHDT and CDR2 is YNNKEL (reference sequence). The length of the CDR3 is 15 residues.

About this clone itself: Additional DNA sequences in this sample encode the identical CDR3. This chain uses TRBV9 with TRBJ1-1; D remains ambiguous. The V gene's germline CDR1 is SGDLS and CDR2 YYNGEE. This CDR3 region has 13 residues. Trimming cost V 2 bases and J 1 base, with 6 bases left between them. In nucleotides, the CDR3 is TGTGCCAGCAGCGTCCAGGAGAACACTGAAGCTTTCTTT. This translates into CASSVQENTEAFF.

J is TRBJ1-1 and V is TRBV27, with a tentative D call TRBD1 (6 bases). Trimming stripped 4 bases from V and 1 base from J, with 7 bases between. The CDR3 consists of 13 residues. Germline-derived CDR1 and CDR2 are MNHEY and SMNVEV (reference sequence). The CDR3, as DNA: TGTGCCAGCAGTTGGGGACAGAACACTGAAGCTTTCTTT. It is translated as CASSWGQNTEAFF.

This clone turned up a few times. V gene TRBV27 combines with J gene TRBJ2-2; 10 nucleotides line up with TRBD2. With 7 bases clipped from V and 7 bases from J, the junction kept 0 bases outside the gene matches. CDR3 length: 12 amino acids. Germline CDR1 MNHEY, CDR2 SMNVEV (reference sequence). The CDR3 bases are TGTGCCAGCACTAGCGGGAGCGGGGAGCTGTTTTTT. Translated: CASTSGSGELFF.

This chain uses TRBV14 with TRBJ2-5, with 8 positions matching TRBD2. CDR1 is SGHDN, CDR2 FVKESK, per germline. J lost 1 base, V lost 3 bases, and 4 bases had no gene match. This CDR3 comprises 15 residues. This chain's CDR3 is CASSQLAGGQETQYF. Here the CDR3 DNA reads TGTGCCAGCAGCCAGCTAGCGGGTGGCCAAGAGACCCAGTACTTC.

This chain links TRBV10-3 with TRBJ2-7; 7 bases agree with TRBD1. Trimming at V came to 6 bases and at J to 2 bases, leaving 4 bases not matched to a gene. Germline values: CDR1 ENHRY, CDR2 SYGVKD. The length of the CDR3 is 13 residues. DNA of the CDR3: TGTGCCATCAGGGGGGACAGCCCCTACGAGCAGTACTTC. Translation: CAIRGDSPYEQYF.

The chain has TRBV6-5 and TRBJ1-3; D is possibly TRBD1 (5 bases). The CDR3 runs to 14 residues. Germline CDR1 MNHEY, CDR2 SVGAGI. V lost 4 bases to trimming and J lost 7 bases, with 14 bases between them. CDR3 in amino acids: CASSSLGGANTIYF. CDR3 sequence (DNA): TGTGCCAGCAGTTCACTCGGTGGGGCTAACACCATATATTTT.

The chain employs TRBV7-2 and TRBJ2-1, with D tentatively TRBD2 (5 bases). This CDR3 is built from 15 residues. Germline loops: CDR1 SGHTA, CDR2 FQGNSA. The V end lost 1 base, the J end lost 4 bases, and 11 bases lay between the germline ends. CDR3 loop: CASSLDSGLYNEQFF. DNA for the CDR3: TGTGCCAGCAGCTTAGACAGCGGTCTATACAATGAGCAGTTCTTC.

V and J are TRBV28 and TRBJ1-5; D might be TRBD1 (6 bases). V lost 2 bases and J 0 bases, leaving 14 bases between the germline ends. The CDR3 consists of 17 residues. The germline V gene encodes CDR1 MDHEN and CDR2 SYDVKM. The CDR3: CASSLQRGFNSNQPQHF. The CDR3 nucleotides are TGTGCCAGCAGTTTACAGAGGGGGTTTAATAGCAATCAGCCCCAGCATTTT.

This rearrangement joins TRBV18 to TRBJ1-4, with 8 bases that match TRBD1. The CDR3 totals 17 residues. Germline assignment: CDR1 KGHSH and CDR2 LQKENI. Trimming removed 6 bases from V and 3 bases from J; junction bases left unmatched: 12. The DNA of the CDR3 is TGTGCCAGCTCCCAGGTGGCAGGGGGCACCCCTAATGAAAAACTGTTTTTT. Residues: CASSQVAGGTPNEKLFF.

This clone was seen just once. The chain has TRBV5-8 and TRBJ2-7; TRBD1 might be the D (6 bases). The V end was cut by 4 bases, the J end by 3 bases, with 11 bases between. Germline loops: CDR1 SGHTS, CDR2 YDEGEE. The CDR3 totals 13 residues. CDR3: CASSLDRHYEQYF. The CDR3 DNA reads TGTGCCAGCAGCCTCGACAGGCACTACGAGCAGTACTTC.

In its sample, this clone was seen a few times. The chain is built from TRBV5-6 and TRBJ1-2; D is uncertain. Trimming stripped 1 base from V and 6 bases from J, with 10 bases between. Per germline, CDR1 SGHDT and CDR2 YYEEEE. The CDR3 extends over 13 amino acids. The CDR3 sequence is CASSLRGGNGYTF. Written as DNA, the CDR3 is TGTGCCAGCAGCTTGCGCGGCGGGAATGGCTACACCTTC.

CDR3 in DNA: TGTGCCAGCAGTTTTCTGACAGGGGTTAACACTGAAGCTTTCTTT. The encoded protein is CASSFLTGVNTEAFF. The rearrangement joins TRBV28 to TRBJ1-1; TRBD1 agrees at 8 bases. Germline V lookup: CDR1 MDHEN, CDR2 SYDVKM. The CDR3 covers 15 residues. V lost 3 bases to trimming and J lost 2 bases; unmatched junction nucleotides: 5.

The genes are TRBV9 and TRBJ2-1, with D unclear. Trimming took 4 bases from V and 0 from J, leaving 11 bases between them. The CDR3 has 15 amino acids. The germline V gene has CDR1 SGDLS and CDR2 YYNGEE. CDR3: CASSSDLSSYNEQFF. The DNA of the CDR3 is TGTGCCAGCAGCAGCGACTTGAGCTCCTACAATGAGCAGTTCTTC.

This clone appeared many times. This chain joins TRBV4-2 and TRBJ1-2, with 11 bases aligning to TRBD1. The V gene end was trimmed by 2 bases and the J gene end by 7 bases; junction bases not matched to a gene: 9. Germline V gene data show CDR1 as LGHNA and CDR2 as YNFKEQ. The CDR3 loop spans 16 amino acids. The CDR3 DNA sequence: TGTGCCAGCAGCCAACCACCGGGACAGGGGGTTGGTGGCTACACCTTC. This encodes CASSQPPGQGVGGYTF.

In its sample, this clone was seen once. The chain joins TRBV12-5 to TRBJ1-2; a weak D match, TRBD1 (6 bases). CDR3 size: 15 residues. V was trimmed by 4 bases and J by 4 bases, leaving 16 bases between them. The germline CDR1 and CDR2 sequences are LGHNT and FRNRAP. The CDR3 bases are TGTGCTAGTGGTTCCCCTACTACGGACAGCTATGGCTACACCTTC. Translated, it gives CASGSPTTDSYGYTF.

DNA for the CDR3: TGTGCCAGCAGCTTACAAAGCGGGAGGGTGGGCACAGATACGCAGTATTTT. This codes for CASSLQSGRVGTDTQYF. The chain couples TRBV7-3 to TRBJ2-3; 10 nucleotides agree with TRBD2. The CDR3 extends over 17 amino acids. CDR1 and CDR2 from the germline V gene are SGHTA and FQGTGA. The J segment lost 1 base and the V segment lost 2 bases, leaving 6 bases of the junction unmatched.

The CDR3 reads CASSRLAGEAGELFF. The CDR3 DNA follows: TGTGCCAGCAGCCGTCTAGCGGGAGAGGCCGGGGAGCTGTTTTTT. The chain carries TRBV6-5 and TRBJ2-2; 10 bases are shared with TRBD2. CDR3 length: 15 amino acids. The V gene end was trimmed by 6 bases and the J gene end by 6 bases; junction bases not matched to a gene: 7. CDR1 MNHEY and CDR2 SVGAGI come from the germline V gene.

The gene calls are TRBV7-3 and TRBJ2-3, with 10 bases matching TRBD2. The CDR3 runs to 17 residues. V lost 0 bases to trimming and J lost 4 bases; unmatched junction nucleotides: 7. Germline V gives CDR1 SGHTA, CDR2 FQGTGA. CDR3 loop: CASSLTPAGGPSDTQYF. DNA for the CDR3: TGTGCCAGCAGCTTAACGCCAGCGGGAGGGCCTTCAGATACGCAGTATTTT.

The gene calls are TRBV10-1 and TRBJ2-3; TRBD1 or TRBD2 may be the D gene (7 bases each). In germline, CDR1 is WNHNN, CDR2 SYGVQD (reference sequence). Trimming left V 6 bases short and J 3 bases short, with 16 bases between. The CDR3 contains 15 residues. Here the CDR3 DNA reads TGCGCCAGCAGCGAGGGGGCCGGGGGGACAGATACGCAGTATTTT. Translation: CASSEGAGGTDTQYF.